The rows below give T cell receptor beta chains drawn from one sample of a study of T cells expressing NK-cell markers. TCRdb reanalyzed the 5' RACE reads and collapses them to one entry per CDR3 protein, without DNA. The table for this sample gives fewer than 400,000 distinct CDR3 sequences. What was sequenced was blood T cells: a sorted CD56 or NKG2C T cell subset, CD4+ or CD8+ T cells, or bulk PBMC T cells (not recorded which). The receptors shown here come from a woman aged 45 to 65 in good health. CDR3s include the opening cysteine and the closing phenylalanine or tryptophan.

v_call	j_call	cdr3_aa
TRBV3-1	TRBJ2-7	CASSTGTVSYEQYF
TRBV5-1	TRBJ2-2	CASSLKDPGELFF
TRBV10-1	TRBJ2-2	CASSREAGTNTGELFF
TRBV7-3	TRBJ2-1	CASSRTRGGEQFF
TRBV5-1	TRBJ2-1	CATRTGGGRDEQFF
TRBV5-1	TRBJ2-1	CASSLVRSQNEQFF
TRBV7-8	TRBJ2-2	CASAQGVARNTGELFF
TRBV24-1	TRBJ2-3	CATSGSAGRTDTQYF
TRBV5-1	TRBJ1-1	CASSPGENEAFF
TRBV5-1	TRBJ2-7	CASSGWTGGAYEQYF
TRBV4-1	TRBJ2-7	CASSQEAGFFDEQYF
TRBV9	TRBJ2-3	CASSAGGPSGTDTQYF
TRBV10-3	TRBJ1-1	CAIGQDGNTEAFF
TRBV7-2	TRBJ2-1	CASSILFTVEDSYNEQFF
TRBV5-1	TRBJ1-3	CASSLDQGGNTIYF
TRBV14	TRBJ2-7	CASSHLAGGPGEQYF
TRBV12-3/TRBV12-4	TRBJ2-1	CASSFTVAGAYEQFF
TRBV10-3	TRBJ1-1	CAIRASEGENTEAFF
TRBV5-1	TRBJ2-3	CASSPRGRPRTDTQYF
TRBV30	TRBJ1-5	CAWGYRNSYSNQPQHF
TRBV6-5	TRBJ2-2	CASSYSSGSTGELFF
TRBV20-1	TRBJ1-1	CSARSGGRQEAFF
TRBV5-1	TRBJ2-5	CASRRDQETQYF
TRBV10-3	TRBJ1-1	CAITTGLNTEAFF
TRBV4-2	TRBJ2-1	CASRMTDSGLAGWEQFF
TRBV2	TRBJ2-1	CASKSVAGVNEQFF
TRBV6-1	TRBJ2-1	CASRLPASGSYNEQFF
TRBV9	TRBJ2-2	CASSATTGAGELFF
TRBV28	TRBJ1-1	CASSPRRGPNTEAFF
TRBV12-3/TRBV12-4	TRBJ1-5	CASSRDGQRREPQHF
TRBV7-9	TRBJ1-2	CASSLPGQGMEGYGYTF
TRBV27	TRBJ2-1	CASSLSPGRGNEQFF
TRBV11-2	TRBJ2-1	CASSFAGPPSPGNEQFF
TRBV11-1	TRBJ2-2	CASSFAQGAHTGELFF